This T cell receptor beta chain was documented in a study of T cell repertoires in cytomegalovirus infection. Using its own MiXCR run on the reads, TCRdb lists one record per CDR3 protein. Here the sample spans about half a million distinct CDR3 sequences, approximately 46% being singletons. Turning to this clonotype: As yet, its antigen is unknown.

CDR3 length equals 14 residues. The ends were cut back, 0 bases at V and 8 bases at J, with 10 bases in the middle. Germline values: CDR1 LGHNA, CDR2 YNFKEQ. The starting material was cultured PBMCs, obtained from culture after CMV antigen stimulation. The receptor was isolated from a human donor in good health (CMV status not recorded). Some clones in this sample may be carry-over from other donors' samples. The rearrangement joins TRBV4-2 to TRBJ1-4; D call uncertain. Here the CDR3 DNA reads TGTGCCAGCAGCCAAGATGGGGTTTCGGAAAAACTGTTTTTT. Translated, it gives CASSQDGVSEKLFF.